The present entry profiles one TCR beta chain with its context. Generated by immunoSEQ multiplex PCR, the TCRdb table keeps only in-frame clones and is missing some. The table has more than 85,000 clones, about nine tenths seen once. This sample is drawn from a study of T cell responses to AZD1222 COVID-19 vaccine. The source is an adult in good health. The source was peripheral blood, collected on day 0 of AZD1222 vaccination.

CDR3 loop: CAWRGGGKNIQYF. The CDR3 nucleotides read TGTGCCTGGAGAGGGGGTGGCAAAAACATTCAGTACTTC. The J gene is TRBJ2-4, the V gene TRBV30, with D possibly being TRBD1 (6 bases). CDR3 length: 13 amino acids. The germline V and J ends were trimmed by 3 bases and 3 bases, with 9 bases remaining between them. Per germline, CDR1 GTSNPN and CDR2 SVGIG (reference sequence). Full variable domain (rest looked up from reference TRBV30 and TRBJ2-4): SQTIHQWPATLVQPVGSPLSLECTVEGTSNPNLYWYRQAAGRGLQLLFYSVGIGQISSEVPQNLSASRPQDRQFILSSKKLLLSDSGFYLCAWRGGGKNIQYFGAGTRLSVL.